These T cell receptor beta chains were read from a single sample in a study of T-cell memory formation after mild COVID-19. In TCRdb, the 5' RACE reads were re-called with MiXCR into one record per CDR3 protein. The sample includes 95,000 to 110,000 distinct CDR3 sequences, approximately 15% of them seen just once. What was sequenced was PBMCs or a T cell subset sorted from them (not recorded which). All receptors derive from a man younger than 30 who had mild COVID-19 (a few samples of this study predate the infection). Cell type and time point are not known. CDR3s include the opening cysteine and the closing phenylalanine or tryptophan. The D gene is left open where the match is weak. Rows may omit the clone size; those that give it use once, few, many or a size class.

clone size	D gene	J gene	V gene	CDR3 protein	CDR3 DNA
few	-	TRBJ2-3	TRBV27	CASNTGSSTDTQYF	TGTGCCAGCAATACGGGGTCTAGCACAGATACGCAGTATTTT
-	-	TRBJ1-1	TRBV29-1	CSVKQGVAFF	TGCAGCGTGAAACAGGGAGTCGCTTTCTTT
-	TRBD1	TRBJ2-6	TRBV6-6	CAGQGARANVLTF	TGTGCCGGCCAGGGGGCTCGGGCCAACGTCCTGACTTTC
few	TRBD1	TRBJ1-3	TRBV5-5	CASSLAWKGALGNTIYF	TGTGCCAGCAGCTTGGCCTGGAAGGGGGCCCTTGGAAACACCATATATTTT
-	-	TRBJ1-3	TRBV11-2	CASRPGHTSGNTIYF	TGTGCCAGCAGACCGGGACATACCTCTGGAAACACCATATATTTT
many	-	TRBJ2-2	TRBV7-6	CASSRTSYTGELFF	TGTGCCAGCAGCCGGACCTCATACACCGGGGAGCTGTTTTTT
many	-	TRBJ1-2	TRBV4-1	CASSQAGAVGYTF	TGCGCCAGCAGCCAAGCGGGGGCAGTGGGCTACACCTTC
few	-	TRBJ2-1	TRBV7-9	CASSLDSNEQFF	TGTGCCAGCAGCTTAGACAGCAATGAGCAGTTCTTC
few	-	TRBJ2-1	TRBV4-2	CASSQDRGAVYNEQFF	TGTGCCAGCAGCCAAGATCGGGGGGCCGTCTACAATGAGCAGTTCTTC
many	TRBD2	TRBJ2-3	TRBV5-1	CASSRAGGQLDTQYF	TGCGCCAGCAGCCGAGCGGGGGGGCAGCTAGATACGCAGTATTTT
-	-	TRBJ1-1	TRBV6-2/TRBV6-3	CASSPAGGWTEAFF	TGTGCCAGCAGTCCTGCCGGGGGATGGACTGAAGCTTTCTTT
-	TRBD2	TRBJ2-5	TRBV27	CASSLSGRGGPQETQYF	TGTGCCAGCAGTTTATCGGGACGGGGGGGCCCCCAAGAGACCCAGTACTTC
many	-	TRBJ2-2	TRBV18	CASSPPTGAGTGELFF	TGTGCCAGCTCACCACCGACGGGCGCCGGCACCGGGGAGCTGTTTTTT
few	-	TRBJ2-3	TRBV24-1	CATSDFGTDTQYF	TGTGCCACCAGTGATTTCGGGACAGATACGCAGTATTTT
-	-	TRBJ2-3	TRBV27	CASRGAPFTDTQYF	TGTGCCAGTCGCGGGGCGCCTTTCACAGATACGCAGTATTTT
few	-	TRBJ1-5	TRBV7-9	CASSLWDQPQHF	TGTGCCAGCAGCTTATGGGATCAGCCCCAGCATTTT
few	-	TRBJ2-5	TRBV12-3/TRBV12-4	CASSFKGSSETQYF	TGTGCCAGCAGTTTTAAGGGCTCTAGTGAGACCCAGTACTTC
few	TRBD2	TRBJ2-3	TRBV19	CASSSLLAGGREHAQYF	TGTGCCAGTAGTTCCCTGCTAGCGGGGGGTCGGGAACACGCGCAGTATTTT
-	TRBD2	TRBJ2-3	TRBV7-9	CASMTSAPSLDTQYF	TGTGCCAGCATGACTAGCGCCCCTTCGTTGGATACGCAGTATTTT
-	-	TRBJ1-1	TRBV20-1	CSADEGGPTEAFF	TGCAGTGCCGACGAGGGGGGGCCCACTGAAGCTTTCTTT
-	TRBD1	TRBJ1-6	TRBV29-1	CSGLLDREHNSPLHF	TGCAGCGGACTATTAGACAGGGAGCACAATTCACCCCTCCACTTT
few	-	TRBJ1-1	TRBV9	CASSVASGGTEAFF	TGTGCCAGCAGCGTAGCGTCGGGGGGCACTGAAGCTTTCTTT
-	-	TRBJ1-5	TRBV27	CASSLSGSSNQPQHF	TGTGCCAGCAGTTTATCGGGGAGTAGCAATCAGCCCCAGCATTTT
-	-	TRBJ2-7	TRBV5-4	CASSFGGGRPGEQYF	TGTGCCAGCAGCTTTGGAGGGGGGCGTCCTGGCGAGCAGTACTTC
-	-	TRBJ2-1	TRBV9	CASSVHMGDNEQFF	TGTGCCAGCAGCGTACACATGGGGGACAATGAGCAGTTCTTC
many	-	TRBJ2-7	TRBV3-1	CASSQVADEQYF	TGTGCCAGCAGCCAAGTGGCAGACGAGCAGTACTTC
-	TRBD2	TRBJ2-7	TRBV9	CASSVSGGLREQYF	TGTGCCAGCAGCGTTTCGGGGGGGCTTCGGGAGCAGTACTTC
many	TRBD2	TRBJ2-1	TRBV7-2	CATQREGLYNEQFF	TGTGCCACTCAGAGGGAGGGGCTCTACAATGAGCAGTTCTTC
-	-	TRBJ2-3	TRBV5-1	CASSLGDKDTQYF	TGCGCCAGCAGCTTGGGAGATAAGGATACGCAGTATTTT
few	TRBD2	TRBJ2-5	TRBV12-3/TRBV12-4	CASMTGRDPRETQYF	TGTGCCAGCATGACGGGGAGGGACCCCCGTGAGACCCAGTACTTC
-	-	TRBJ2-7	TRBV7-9	CASSPNSGTASYEQYF	TGTGCCAGCAGCCCGAACTCCGGGACCGCCTCCTACGAGCAGTACTTC
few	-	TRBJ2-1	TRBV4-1	CASSQVERAEQFF	TGCGCCAGCAGCCAAGTCGAACGGGCGGAGCAGTTCTTC